The entry that follows covers one T cell receptor beta chain sequence. Its specificity is unknown. Here the CDR3 omits its conserved ending phenylalanine or tryptophan, so a read error is the likely source. There are 15 residues in the CDR3. V lost 4 bases to trimming and J lost 4 bases; unmatched junction nucleotides: 9. CDR1 is SGHNT, CDR2 YYREEE, per germline (reference sequence). This entry comes from a study of cytomegalovirus exposure and HLA in healthy donors. The wider study: Among several hundred genotyped donors, around 81% fell in the Caucasian-associated ancestry cluster. Overall study findings and caveats: At a 0.05 false discovery rate, a later analysis found about 17,000 TCR beta sequences to be associated with HLA alleles. A missense DCLRE1C variant was associated with V- and J-gene trimming of TCR beta chains in a later analysis, and an independent cohort replicated the association.

This PCR relied on a set of 60 Vbeta primers and 13 Jbeta primers. The assay was immunoSEQ multiplex PCR, and TCRdb's table has in-frame clones only and misses some. This repertoire shows more than 85,000 clones, over 70% found once; its top ten account for approximately 5.1%. The origin of this receptor is a male donor in good health and CMV-seronegative. This chain connects TRBV5-4 to TRBJ2-3, with 7 bases lining up with TRBD1. The sequencing sample was made of PBMCs. CDR3 nucleotides: TGTGCCAGCAGCCACGGGACAGCCCGCCCAGATACGCAGTATCTT. It yields the protein CASSHGTARPDTQYL.